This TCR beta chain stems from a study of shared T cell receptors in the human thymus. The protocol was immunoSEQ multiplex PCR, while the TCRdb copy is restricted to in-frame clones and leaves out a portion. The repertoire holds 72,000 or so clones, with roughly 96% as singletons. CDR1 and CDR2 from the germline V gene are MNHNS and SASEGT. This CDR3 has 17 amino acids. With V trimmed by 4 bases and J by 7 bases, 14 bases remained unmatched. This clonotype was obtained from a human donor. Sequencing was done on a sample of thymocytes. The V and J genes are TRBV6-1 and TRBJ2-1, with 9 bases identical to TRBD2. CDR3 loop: CASSVGGGAVGKNEQFF. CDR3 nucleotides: TGTGCCAGCAGTGTAGGCGGGGGGGCGGTCGGGAAGAATGAGCAGTTCTTC.